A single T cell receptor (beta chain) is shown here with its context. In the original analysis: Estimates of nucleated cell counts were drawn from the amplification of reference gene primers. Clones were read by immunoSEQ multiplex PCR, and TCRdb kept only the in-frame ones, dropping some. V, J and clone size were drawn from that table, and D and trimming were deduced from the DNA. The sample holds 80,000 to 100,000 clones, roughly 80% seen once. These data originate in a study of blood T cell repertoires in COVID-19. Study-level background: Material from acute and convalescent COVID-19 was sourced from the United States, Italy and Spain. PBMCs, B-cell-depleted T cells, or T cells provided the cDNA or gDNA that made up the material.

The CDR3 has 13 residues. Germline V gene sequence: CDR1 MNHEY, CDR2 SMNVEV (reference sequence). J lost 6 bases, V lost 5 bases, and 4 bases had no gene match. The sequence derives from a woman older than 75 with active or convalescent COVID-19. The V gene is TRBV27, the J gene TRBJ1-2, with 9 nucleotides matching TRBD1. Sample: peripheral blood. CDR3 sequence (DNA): TGTGCCAGCAGTCCGGGACAGGGTGATGGCTACACCTTC. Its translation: CASSPGQGDGYTF.